This T cell receptor beta chain is from a study of T cells after yellow fever vaccination. Per the germline V gene, CDR1 is SGHTA and CDR2 is FQGNSA. CDR3 length: 16 amino acids. Trimming at V came to 3 bases and at J to 1 base, leaving 5 bases not matched to a gene. MiXCR, applied by TCRdb to the 5' RACE reads, yields one record per CDR3 protein. The sample contains a few hundred thousand distinct CDR3 sequences, 3% to 4% of which appear only once. This clonotype has ten or more counts. This specimen consisted of CD4+ T cells sorted from PBMCs, obtained 10 days after the yellow fever booster vaccination. The clonotype originates from a young man who received the YFV17D yellow fever vaccine. The V and J genes are TRBV7-2 and TRBJ1-2, with 10 nucleotides matching TRBD1. CDR3 sequence: CASSLGQGTINYGYTF. The CDR3 DNA reads TGTGCCAGCAGCTTGGGACAGGGGACAATTAACTATGGCTACACCTTC.